Listed below are T cell receptor beta chains from one sample, sequenced in a study of shared clonotypes between healthy human individuals. Only in-frame clones appear in the TCRdb table, and some are missing; sequencing was by immunoSEQ multiplex PCR. The table shows roughly 2,000,000 clones, with 80% to 95% occurring only once. The sample was naive CD8+ T cells from PBMCs. The receptor source for this set is a man aged 18 to 29 in good health. Some clones in this sample may be carry-over from other donors' samples. CDR3s include the opening cysteine and the closing phenylalanine or tryptophan. A D gene is named only where the DNA matches it firmly. Rows may omit the clone size; those that give it use once, few, many or a size class.

>TRBD1|TRBV27|NA|TRBJ2-1
CASSLFRDSQNNEQFF
TGTGCCAGCAGTTTATTTAGGGACAGTCAAAACAATGAGCAGTTCTTC
>TRBD1|TRBV27|NA|TRBJ1-2
CASSLSRTGPRVGYTF
TGTGCCAGCAGTTTATCCCGGACAGGGCCGAGGGTTGGCTACACCTTC
>TRBD1|TRBV9|NA|TRBJ2-7
CASSAPEGTGGGHEQYF
TGTGCCAGCAGCGCCCCGGAGGGGACAGGGGGCGGCCACGAGCAGTACTTC
>NA|TRBV9|NA|TRBJ2-1
CASSVGLSGRGEQFF
TGTGCCAGCAGCGTTGGTTTGTCGGGGAGAGGCGAGCAGTTCTTC
>NA|TRBV29-1|NA|TRBJ1-3
CSVFEWSGNTIYF
TGCAGCGTTTTTGAGTGGTCTGGAAACACCATATATTTT
>TRBD1|TRBV4-1|once|TRBJ2-7
CASSQTGTGGYEQYF
TGCGCCAGCAGCCAGACCGGGACAGGGGGTTACGAGCAGTACTTC
>NA|TRBV7-2|NA|TRBJ2-2
CASSDGGQIIGGELFF
TGTGCCAGCAGCGATGGGGGACAAATAATAGGCGGGGAGCTGTTTTTT
>NA|TRBV20-1|NA|TRBJ2-7
CSAQEGREQYF
TGCAGTGCCCAGGAGGGGAGGGAGCAGTACTTC
>NA|TRBV19|NA|TRBJ1-2
CASSIWRQGVDGYTF
TGTGCCAGTAGTATATGGCGGCAGGGAGTAGATGGCTACACCTTC
>NA|TRBV27|once|TRBJ2-7
CASSLDVTYEQYF
TGTGCCAGCAGTTTGGACGTCACCTACGAGCAGTACTTC
>TRBD2|TRBV9|NA|TRBJ2-3
CASSGSGSPWDTQYF
TGTGCCAGCAGCGGGAGCGGGAGCCCTTGGGATACGCAGTATTTT
>NA|TRBV10-2|NA|TRBJ2-7
CASSTQTLAHEQYF
TGCGCCAGCAGTACGCAAACACTAGCCCACGAGCAGTACTTC
>TRBD1|TRBV5-6|NA|TRBJ2-7
CASSLGTGSEQYF
TGTGCCAGCAGCTTGGGGACAGGGTCCGAGCAGTACTTC
>NA|TRBV7-9|few|TRBJ1-2
CASSLGVYGYTF
TGTGCCAGCAGCTTAGGGGTTTATGGCTACACCTTC
>NA|TRBV5-1|NA|TRBJ1-1
CASSLAARENTEAFF
TGCGCCAGCAGCTTGGCGGCACGGGAGAACACTGAAGCTTTCTTT
>NA|TRBV27|NA|TRBJ2-7
CASSLRGSTYEQYF
TGTGCCAGCAGTTTGAGGGGTTCTACCTACGAGCAGTACTTC
>TRBD1|TRBV9|NA|TRBJ2-1
CASSVSGGTLGDEQFF
TGTGCCAGCAGCGTATCAGGGGGTACCCTTGGGGATGAGCAGTTCTTC
>TRBD1|TRBV28|NA|TRBJ1-2
CASSATGDYYGYTF
TGTGCCAGCAGCGCTACAGGGGACTATTATGGCTACACCTTC
>NA|TRBV28|NA|TRBJ2-3
CASSLDRLVWNF
TGTGCCAGCAGCCTCGACAGGTTGGTATGGAATTTT
>NA|TRBV27|NA|TRBJ2-1
CASTPRRAGNEQFF
TGTGCCAGCACCCCGAGGAGGGCCGGAAATGAGCAGTTCTTC
>NA|TRBV4-1|NA|TRBJ2-7
CASSQSPRETYEQYF
TGCGCCAGCAGCCAGAGTCCCAGGGAGACCTACGAGCAGTACTTC
>NA|TRBV21-1|NA|TRBJ2-7
CASSKAVSGKPLSYEQYF
TGTGCCAGCAGCAAAGCAGTGTCAGGAAAACCGCTCTCCTACGAGCAGTACTTC
>NA|TRBV27|NA|TRBJ2-7
CASSLTGLPSSYEQYF
TGTGCCAGCAGTTTGACGGGACTCCCGAGCTCCTACGAGCAGTACTTC
>NA|TRBV9|NA|TRBJ2-1
CASSVGLNGGGEQFF
TGTGCCAGCAGCGTAGGGCTGAATGGAGGAGGTGAGCAGTTCTTC
>TRBD1|TRBV6-5|NA|TRBJ2-7
CASSDRDYEQYF
TGTGCCAGCAGCGACAGGGACTACGAGCAGTACTTC
>NA|TRBV28|NA|TRBJ1-2
CASSFDFRRRSSYTF
TGTGCCAGCAGTTTTGATTTCAGGAGGAGAAGTAGCTACACCTTC
>NA|TRBV27|NA|TRBJ1-5
CASSQSPGPLNQPQHF
TGTGCCAGCAGTCAAAGCCCCGGACCCTTAAATCAGCCCCAGCATTTT
>TRBD2|TRBV9|NA|TRBJ2-3
CASSVGLAGLTTDTQYF
TGTGCCAGCAGCGTAGGTTTAGCGGGATTAACCACAGATACGCAGTATTTT
>NA|TRBV27|NA|TRBJ2-7
CASSDGESYEQYF
TGTGCCAGCTCGGACGGAGAATCCTACGAGCAGTACTTC
>TRBD1|TRBV28|once|TRBJ2-4
CASSRFTGALDIQYF
TGTGCCAGCAGCCGGTTTACAGGGGCGCTTGACATTCAGTACTTC
>NA|TRBV4-1|NA|TRBJ1-1
CASSQDRGAGMNTEAFF
TGCGCCAGCAGCCAAGATCGGGGAGCTGGGATGAACACTGAAGCTTTCTTT
>NA|TRBV9|NA|TRBJ2-1
CASSVPDNEQFF
TGTGCCAGCAGCGTACCCGACAATGAGCAGTTCTTC
>NA|TRBV6-1|NA|TRBJ1-1
CASSEWEGLTEAFF
TGTGCCAGCAGTGAATGGGAGGGATTGACTGAAGCTTTCTTT
>NA|TRBV11-3|NA|TRBJ2-7
CASSFAPRLHRYEQYF
TGTGCCAGCAGCTTCGCCCCGAGGCTTCATCGATACGAGCAGTACTTC
>NA|TRBV28|NA|TRBJ2-7
CASSHQGISYEQYF
TGTGCCAGCAGTCATCAGGGAATCTCCTACGAGCAGTACTTC
>TRBD1|TRBV9|NA|TRBJ2-3
CASSVGTGPTDTQYF
TGTGCCAGCAGCGTAGGGACAGGGCCCACAGATACGCAGTATTTT
>NA|TRBV29-1|NA|TRBJ2-6
CSVADPGANVLTF
TGCAGCGTCGCCGATCCTGGGGCCAACGTCCTGACTTTC
>TRBD2|TRBV28|NA|TRBJ2-2
CASSLWMGSGSGSNTGELFF
TGTGCCAGCAGTTTATGGATGGGGTCAGGTAGCGGGTCGAACACCGGGGAGCTGTTTTTT
>TRBD1|TRBV6-5|once|TRBJ2-7
CASSLWLTGDEQYF
TGTGCCAGCAGTTTATGGCTGACAGGGGACGAGCAGTACTTC
>TRBD2|TRBV7-8|NA|TRBJ2-7
CASSSSLAGAYEQYF
TGTGCCAGCAGCTCATCACTAGCGGGGGCCTACGAGCAGTACTTC
>TRBD1|TRBV4-2|NA|TRBJ2-7
CASSQMTGTGRGKQYF
TGTGCCAGCAGCCAAATGACCGGGACAGGGCGAGGGAAGCAGTACTTC
>TRBD2|TRBV5-6|NA|TRBJ2-1
CASVKLASGYNEQFF
TGTGCCAGCGTGAAATTGGCTAGCGGATACAATGAGCAGTTCTTC
>NA|TRBV27|NA|TRBJ1-1
CASSTHQGRGDTEAFF
TGTGCCAGCAGTACTCACCAGGGGCGAGGGGACACTGAAGCTTTCTTT